Described below is a single T cell receptor (beta chain) sequence and its context. These data come from a study of cytomegalovirus exposure and HLA in healthy donors. The V and J ends lost 2 bases and 0 bases, in that order; junction bases with no gene match: 4. CDR3 length: 15 amino acids. Germline CDR1 is GTSNPN and CDR2 is SVGIG (reference sequence). PCR amplification relied on 60 Vbeta primers (plus 13 Jbeta primers). Profiling relied on immunoSEQ multiplex PCR, and the TCRdb table lists in-frame clones only, not all of them. The sample consists of under 200,000 clones, approximately 81% of them appearing once.

This TCR derives from a boy aged 2-9 years in good health and CMV-seronegative. The specimen sequenced was PBMCs. The V and J genes are TRBV30 and TRBJ2-1; 7 nucleotides agree with TRBD2. CDR3 in amino acids: CAWSRLADSYNEQFF. CDR3 in DNA: TGTGCCTGGAGTCGTCTAGCGGACTCCTACAATGAGCAGTTCTTC.